This T cell receptor (beta chain) was captured by sequencing in a study of TIL therapy for anti-PD-1-resistant metastatic lung cancer. The time point was: pre-treatment sample, taken before nivolumab and TIL therapy. CDR1 is MNHNS and CDR2 is SASEGT in the germline V gene. The CDR3 covers 16 residues. V was cut by 3 bases and J by 2 bases, with 15 bases left in between. The libraries were made with immunoSEQ v3. Data came from immunoSEQ multiplex PCR; TCRdb stores just in-frame clones and leaves some out. The data contain roughly 20,000 clones, more than 65% of them singletons. The sample in question was blood, obtained at baseline. This clonotype originated in a person aged 25-80 years with non-small cell lung cancer. The chain uses TRBV6-1 and TRBJ2-3; D possibly uses TRBD1 or TRBD2 (5 bases each). The CDR3 sequence is CASSDRGRSTTDTQYF. The DNA for the CDR3 is TGTGCCAGCAGTGATCGGGGCAGGAGTACCACAGATACGCAGTATTTT.